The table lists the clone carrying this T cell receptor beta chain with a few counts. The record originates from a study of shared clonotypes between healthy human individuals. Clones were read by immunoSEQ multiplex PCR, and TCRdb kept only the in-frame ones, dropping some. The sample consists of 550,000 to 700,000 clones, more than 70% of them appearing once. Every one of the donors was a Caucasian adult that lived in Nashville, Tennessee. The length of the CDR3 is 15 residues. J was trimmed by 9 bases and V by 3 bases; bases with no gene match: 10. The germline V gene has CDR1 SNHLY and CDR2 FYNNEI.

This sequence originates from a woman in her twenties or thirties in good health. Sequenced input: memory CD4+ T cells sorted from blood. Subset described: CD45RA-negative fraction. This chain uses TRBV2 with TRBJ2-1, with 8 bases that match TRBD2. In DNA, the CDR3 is TGTGCCAGCAGTGAGGAGGCGGGAGGACGGAGTGAGCAGTTCTTC. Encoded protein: CASSEEAGGRSEQFF.